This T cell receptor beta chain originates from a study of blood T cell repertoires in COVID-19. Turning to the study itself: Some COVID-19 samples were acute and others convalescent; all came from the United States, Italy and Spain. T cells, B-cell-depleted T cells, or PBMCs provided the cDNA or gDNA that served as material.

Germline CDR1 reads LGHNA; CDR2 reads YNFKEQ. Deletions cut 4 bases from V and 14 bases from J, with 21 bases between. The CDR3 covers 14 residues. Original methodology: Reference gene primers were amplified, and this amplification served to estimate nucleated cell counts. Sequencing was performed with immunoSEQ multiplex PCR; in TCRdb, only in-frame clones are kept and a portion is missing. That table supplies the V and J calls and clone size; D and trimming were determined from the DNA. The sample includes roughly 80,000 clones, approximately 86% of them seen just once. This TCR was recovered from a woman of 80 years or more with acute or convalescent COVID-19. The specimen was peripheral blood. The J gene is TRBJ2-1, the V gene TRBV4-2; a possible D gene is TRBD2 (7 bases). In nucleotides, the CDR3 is TGTGCCAGCAGCCCCCTCGTCGGGGGGCCGTATAAGTTCTTC. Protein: CASSPLVGGPYKFF.